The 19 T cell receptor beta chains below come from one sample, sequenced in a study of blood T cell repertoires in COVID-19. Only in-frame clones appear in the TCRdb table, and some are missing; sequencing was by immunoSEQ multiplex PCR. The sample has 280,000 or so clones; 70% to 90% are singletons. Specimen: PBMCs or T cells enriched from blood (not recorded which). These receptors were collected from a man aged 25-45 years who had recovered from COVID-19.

Here the CDR3 DNA reads TGTGCCAGTAGCTTACAGGGGGCCGGGAACACTGAAGCTTTCTTT. It codes for CASSLQGAGNTEAFF. The chain employs TRBV19 and TRBJ1-1; 9 bases line up with TRBD1. From germline, CDR1 is LNHDA and CDR2 SQIVND (reference sequence). This CDR3 is built from 15 residues. V trimming: 6 bases; J trimming: 1 base; junction bases outside the gene matches: 6.

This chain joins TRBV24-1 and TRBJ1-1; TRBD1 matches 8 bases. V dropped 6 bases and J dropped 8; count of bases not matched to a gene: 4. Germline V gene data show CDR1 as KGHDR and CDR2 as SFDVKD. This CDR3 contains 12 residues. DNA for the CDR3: TGTGCCACCAGTCAACGGACAGGGGAAGCTTTCTTT. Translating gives CATSQRTGEAFF.

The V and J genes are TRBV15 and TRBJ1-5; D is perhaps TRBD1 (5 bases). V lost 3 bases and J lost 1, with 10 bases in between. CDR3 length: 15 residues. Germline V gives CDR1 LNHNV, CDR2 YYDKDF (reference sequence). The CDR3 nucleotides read TGTGCCACCAGCAGTGACGGGGGAAGCAATCAGCCCCAGCATTTT. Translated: CATSSDGGSNQPQHF.

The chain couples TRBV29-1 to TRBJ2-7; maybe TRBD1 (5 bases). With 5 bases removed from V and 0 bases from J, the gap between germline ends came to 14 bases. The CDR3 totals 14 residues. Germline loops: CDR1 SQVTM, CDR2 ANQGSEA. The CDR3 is CSVSRERSSYEQYF. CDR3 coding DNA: TGCAGCGTTTCCAGGGAAAGAAGCTCCTACGAGCAGTACTTC.

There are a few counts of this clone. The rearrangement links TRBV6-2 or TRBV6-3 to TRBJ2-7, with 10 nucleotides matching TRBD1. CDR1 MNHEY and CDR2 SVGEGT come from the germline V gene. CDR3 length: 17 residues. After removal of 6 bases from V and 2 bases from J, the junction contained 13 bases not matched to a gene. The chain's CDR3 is CASSPGSGTGDAYEQYF. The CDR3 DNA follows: TGTGCCAGCAGCCCTGGCTCAGGGACAGGGGACGCCTACGAGCAGTACTTC.

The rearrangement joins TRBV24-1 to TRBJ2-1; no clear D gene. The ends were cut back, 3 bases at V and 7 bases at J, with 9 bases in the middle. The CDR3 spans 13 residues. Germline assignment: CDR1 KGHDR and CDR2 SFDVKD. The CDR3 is CATSDSQANEQFF. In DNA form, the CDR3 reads TGTGCCACCAGTGATAGTCAGGCGAATGAGCAGTTCTTC.

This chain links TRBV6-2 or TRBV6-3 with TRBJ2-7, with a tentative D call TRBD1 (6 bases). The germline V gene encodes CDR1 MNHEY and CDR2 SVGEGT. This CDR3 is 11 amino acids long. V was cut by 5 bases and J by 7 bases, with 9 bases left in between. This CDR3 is CASSDRMEQYF. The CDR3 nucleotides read TGTGCCAGCAGTGACAGGATGGAGCAGTACTTC.

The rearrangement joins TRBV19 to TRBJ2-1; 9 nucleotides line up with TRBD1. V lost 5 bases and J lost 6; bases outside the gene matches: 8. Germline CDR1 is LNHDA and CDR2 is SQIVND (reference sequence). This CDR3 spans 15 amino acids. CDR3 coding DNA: TGTGCCAGTAGTCTCCCAGGACAGGGGAGCAATGAGCAGTTCTTC. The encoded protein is CASSLPGQGSNEQFF.

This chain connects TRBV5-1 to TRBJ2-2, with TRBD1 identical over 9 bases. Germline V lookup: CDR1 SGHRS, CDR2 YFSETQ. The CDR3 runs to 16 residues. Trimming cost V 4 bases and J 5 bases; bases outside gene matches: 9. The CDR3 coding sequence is TGCGCCAGCAGCCTAGCGACAGGGGGTAAAACCGGGGAGCTGTTTTTT. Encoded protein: CASSLATGGKTGELFF.

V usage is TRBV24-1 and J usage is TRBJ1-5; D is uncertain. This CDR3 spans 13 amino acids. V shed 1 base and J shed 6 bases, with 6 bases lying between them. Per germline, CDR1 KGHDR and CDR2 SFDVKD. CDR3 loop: CATSDFRGQPQHF. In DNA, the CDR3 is TGTGCCACCAGTGATTTTCGGGGTCAGCCCCAGCATTTT.

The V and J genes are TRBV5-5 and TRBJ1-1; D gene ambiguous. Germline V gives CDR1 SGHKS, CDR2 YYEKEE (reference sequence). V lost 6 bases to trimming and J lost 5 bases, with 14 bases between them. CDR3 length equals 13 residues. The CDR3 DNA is TGTGCCAGCAACTGGGGAGGGAGGACTGAAGCTTTCTTT. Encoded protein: CASNWGGRTEAFF.

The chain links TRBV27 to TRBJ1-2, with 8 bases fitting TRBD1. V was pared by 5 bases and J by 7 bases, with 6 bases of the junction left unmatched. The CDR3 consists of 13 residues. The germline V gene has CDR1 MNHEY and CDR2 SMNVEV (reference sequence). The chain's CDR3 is CASSLDRDVGYTF. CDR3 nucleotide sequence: TGTGCCAGCAGTCTGGACAGGGATGTTGGCTACACCTTC.

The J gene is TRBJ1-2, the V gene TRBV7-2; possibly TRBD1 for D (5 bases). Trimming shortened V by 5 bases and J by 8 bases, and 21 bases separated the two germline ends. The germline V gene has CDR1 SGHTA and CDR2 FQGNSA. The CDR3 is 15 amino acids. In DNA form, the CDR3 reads TGTGCCAGCAGCCTCCGGCGGGGGATGCATGGGGGCTACACCTTC. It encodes CASSLRRGMHGGYTF.

Written as DNA, the CDR3 is TGTGCCAGCAGCCCGACATTATCAGGAAACACCATATATTTT. Translated, it gives CASSPTLSGNTIYF. This rearrangement joins TRBV6-5 to TRBJ1-3; D gene unclear. The CDR3 is 14 amino acids. Trimming left V 6 bases short and J 4 bases short, with 13 bases between. The germline V gene has CDR1 MNHEY and CDR2 SVGAGI.

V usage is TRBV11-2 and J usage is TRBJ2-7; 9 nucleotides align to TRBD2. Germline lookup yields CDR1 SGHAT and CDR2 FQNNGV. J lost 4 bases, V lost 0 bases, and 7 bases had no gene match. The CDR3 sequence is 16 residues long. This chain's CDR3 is CASSLEAGGGPYEQYF. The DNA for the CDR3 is TGTGCCAGCAGCTTAGAGGCGGGAGGGGGGCCTTACGAGCAGTACTTC.

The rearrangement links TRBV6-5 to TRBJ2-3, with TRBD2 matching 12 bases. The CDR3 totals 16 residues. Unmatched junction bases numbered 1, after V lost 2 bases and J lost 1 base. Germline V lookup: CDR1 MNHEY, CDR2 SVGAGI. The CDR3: CASSYRLAGGTDTQYF. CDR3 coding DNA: TGTGCCAGCAGTTACCGACTAGCGGGGGGCACAGATACGCAGTATTTT.

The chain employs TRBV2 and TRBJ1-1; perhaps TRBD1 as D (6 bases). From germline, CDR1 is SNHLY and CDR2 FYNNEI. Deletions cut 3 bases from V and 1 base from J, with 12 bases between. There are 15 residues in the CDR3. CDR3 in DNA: TGTGCCAGCAGTGATGGTGGGACACCGAACACTGAAGCTTTCTTT. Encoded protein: CASSDGGTPNTEAFF.

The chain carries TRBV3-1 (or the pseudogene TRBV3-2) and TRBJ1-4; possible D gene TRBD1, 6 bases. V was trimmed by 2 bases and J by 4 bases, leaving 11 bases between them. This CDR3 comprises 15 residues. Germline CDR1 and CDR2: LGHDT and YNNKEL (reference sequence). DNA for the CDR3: TGTGCCAGCAGCCAAAACAGGGCTATTAATGAAAAACTGTTTTTT. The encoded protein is CASSQNRAINEKLFF.

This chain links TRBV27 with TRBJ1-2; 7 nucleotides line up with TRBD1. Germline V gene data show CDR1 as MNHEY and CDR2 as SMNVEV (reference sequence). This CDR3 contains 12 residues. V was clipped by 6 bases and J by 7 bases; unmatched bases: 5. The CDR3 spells CASSADRPGYTF. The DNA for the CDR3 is TGTGCCAGCAGCGCGGACAGGCCTGGCTACACCTTC.